This T cell receptor (beta chain) was documented in a study of OX40 agonist ivuxolimab in advanced cancers. This clone was observed once. The CDR3 sequence is 15 residues long. V lost 5 bases to trimming and J lost 5 bases; unmatched junction nucleotides: 7. CDR1 is MNHEY and CDR2 is SVGAGI in the germline V gene. Sequencing was performed with immunoSEQ multiplex PCR; in TCRdb, only in-frame clones are kept and a portion is missing. The table includes fewer than 100,000 clones, about 89% detected once. Sequencing was performed on CD4+ or CD8+ T cells sorted from blood, taken in a trial of the OX40 agonist ivuxolimab. The clonotype was recovered from an adult with an advanced solid tumor such as melanoma, head and neck, liver or kidney cancer. The chain links TRBV6-5 to TRBJ1-5; 9 nucleotides match TRBD1. The CDR3 is CASSATGGGDQPQHF. The CDR3 nucleotides read TGTGCCAGCAGTGCCACAGGGGGCGGGGATCAGCCCCAGCATTTT.